The next 3 T cell receptor beta chains were all read from a single sample in a study of response to subunit inactivated influenza vaccine. TCRdb recomputed calls from the RT-PCR reads with MiXCR, one row per CDR3 protein. The sample includes roughly 760,000 distinct CDR3 sequences, around 20% seen only once; the top ten take 10%. Sequenced material: PBMCs from blood, taken roughly 5 days after vaccination. The receptors shown here come from a middle-aged man who received an inactivated influenza vaccine.

This chain connects TRBV12-3 or TRBV12-4 to TRBJ1-1; TRBD1 might be the D (5 bases). There are 15 residues in the CDR3. The ends were cut back, 5 bases at V and 4 bases at J, with 17 bases in the middle. CDR3 coding DNA: TGTGCCAGCAGTCCGTTTGCCATGGGGGGCACTGAAGCTTTCTTT. This gives the protein CASSPFAMGGTEAFF.

This clonotype came up once. The gene calls are TRBV3-1 and TRBJ1-2; 10 nucleotides align to TRBD1. Germline assignment: CDR1 LGHDT and CDR2 YNNKEL (reference sequence). V gave up 2 bases and J gave up 6 bases; unmatched junction bases: 12. This CDR3 contains 17 residues. The CDR3 loop reads CASSQLPTDRGWDGYTF. The CDR3 nucleotides are TGTGCCAGCAGCCAATTGCCCACGGACAGGGGGTGGGATGGCTACACCTTC.

The chain recombines TRBV20-1 with TRBJ2-1; maybe TRBD1 (5 bases). The germline CDR1 and CDR2 sequences are DFQATT and SNEGSKA (reference sequence). V shed 5 bases and J shed 6 bases, with 14 bases lying between them. The CDR3 has 13 residues. The CDR3 loop is CSAPTQVANEQFF. CDR3 sequence (DNA): TGCAGTGCTCCTACACAGGTTGCCAATGAGCAGTTCTTC.